Listed below are T cell receptor beta chains from one sample, sequenced in a study of OX40 agonist ivuxolimab in advanced cancers. Sequencing used immunoSEQ multiplex PCR; TCRdb keeps in-frame clones, though not all of them. In the table there are fewer than 85,000 clones, more than 80% of which are singletons. The source material was CD4+ or CD8+ T cells sorted from blood, sampled in a trial of the OX40 agonist ivuxolimab. These receptors were collected from an adult with an advanced solid tumor such as melanoma, head and neck, liver or kidney cancer. CDR3s include the opening cysteine and the closing phenylalanine or tryptophan. A D gene is named only where the DNA matches it firmly. Only part of the rows carry a size: once, few, many, or a class if the clone is expanded.

.,TRBV7-9,.,TRBJ1-1,TGTGCCAGCAGCTTAGAAGAGGGGGGAGCTTTCTTT,CASSLEEGGAFF
TRBD1,TRBV7-6,.,TRBJ2-7,TGTGCCAGCAGCTTTACTCCACGGACAGGGCCTTCCTACGAGCAGTACTTC,CASSFTPRTGPSYEQYF
TRBD1,TRBV6-1,.,TRBJ2-7,TGTGCCAGTTTCGGGACAGGGGACCACGAGCAGTACTTC,CASFGTGDHEQYF
.,TRBV7-2,.,TRBJ2-1,TGTGCCAGCAGCTTAGCGCCCGGACGATCATACAATGAGCAGTTCTTC,CASSLAPGRSYNEQFF
TRBD1,TRBV25-1,.,TRBJ1-2,TGTGCCAGCAGTCGACAGGGCGGGCATGGCTACACCTTC,CASSRQGGHGYTF
TRBD2,TRBV28,.,TRBJ2-1,TGTGCCAGCAGTCCTCCTAGCGGGATGAATGAGCAGTTCTTC,CASSPPSGMNEQFF
.,TRBV5-6,.,TRBJ1-2,TGTGCCAGCAGCTTGGTGGCAGAACCAAACTATGGCTACACCTTC,CASSLVAEPNYGYTF
TRBD1,TRBV7-2,.,TRBJ1-6,TGTGCCAGCAGCCTAAGCCGGGACAGGCAGGGATTATGGCCCCTCCACTTT,CASSLSRDRQGLWPLHF
.,TRBV5-1,.,TRBJ1-1,TGCGCCAGCAGCTTGGGACGGAAACCTGGGAACACTGAAGCTTTCTTT,CASSLGRKPGNTEAFF
TRBD1,TRBV27,.,TRBJ1-2,TGTGCCAGCAGCATACGTTCGGACAGGCTATATGGCTACACCTTC,CASSIRSDRLYGYTF
TRBD2,TRBV5-1,.,TRBJ2-5,TGCGCCAGCAGTCCTCCTCTAGCGGGGGAGGAGACCCAGTACTTC,CASSPPLAGEETQYF
.,TRBV14,.,TRBJ2-1,TGTGCCAGCAGCCAAGAACTCTACAATGAGCAGTTCTTC,CASSQELYNEQFF
TRBD1,TRBV6-1,.,TRBJ2-7,TGTGCCAGCAGAAAACAGGGGTCTGACGAGCAGTACTTC,CASRKQGSDEQYF
.,TRBV2,.,TRBJ2-3,TGTGCCAGCAGTGGCTCGACCGTTCCTAGCACAGATACGCAGTATTTT,CASSGSTVPSTDTQYF
.,TRBV9,.,TRBJ2-1,TGTGCCAGCAGCGTAGCTCACACCGGCTCCTACAATGAGCAGTTCTTC,CASSVAHTGSYNEQFF
.,TRBV2,.,TRBJ2-7,TGTGCCAGCAGTGAACTGCAAGCAAAGGGGGTCGAGCAGTACTTC,CASSELQAKGVEQYF
.,TRBV11-2,.,TRBJ2-5,TGTGCCAGCAGCTTAGATATGAGAGGAGGAGAGACCCAGTACTTC,CASSLDMRGGETQYF
.,TRBV28,.,TRBJ2-5,TGTGCCAGCAGTTTACAGGGGGGAAGTGAGACCCAGTACTTC,CASSLQGGSETQYF
.,TRBV4-3,.,TRBJ2-2,TGCGCCAGCAGCCAAGACCGGACTGGACCATCGAACACCGGGGAGCTGTTTTTT,CASSQDRTGPSNTGELFF
TRBD2,TRBV5-1,.,TRBJ2-7,TGCGCCAGCAGCTGGGGCCCCCCTACTAGCGGGAGCTCCTACGAGCAGTACTTC,CASSWGPPTSGSSYEQYF
.,TRBV5-5,.,TRBJ2-5,TGTGCCAGCAGCTTGTCGCCCATAGGGGCCCAAGAGACCCAGTACTTC,CASSLSPIGAQETQYF
TRBD1,TRBV7-9,.,TRBJ1-4,TGTGCCAGCAGCTTAGCGAGGACAGGGGTTGAAAAACTGTTTTTT,CASSLARTGVEKLFF
.,TRBV9,.,TRBJ2-3,TGTGCCAGCAGCGCCGACAGGGATACGCAGTATTTT,CASSADRDTQYF
.,TRBV7-3,.,TRBJ2-2,TGTGCCAGCAGCTCCTCGGGGATGAACACCGGGGAGCTGTTTTTT,CASSSSGMNTGELFF
TRBD1,TRBV7-3,.,TRBJ2-1,TGTGCCAGCAGCTTACAGGGGGCCTACAATGAGCAGTTCTTC,CASSLQGAYNEQFF
.,TRBV9,.,TRBJ2-7,TGTGCCAGCAGCCCACCGGGCCGCTCCTACGAGCAGTACTTC,CASSPPGRSYEQYF
.,TRBV18,.,TRBJ1-4,TGTGCCAGTCAACTGGGCGCAACTAATGAAAAACTGTTTTTT,CASQLGATNEKLFF
TRBD2,TRBV14,.,TRBJ2-1,TGTGCCAGCAGCCAAGAAGGGTATCCGGGACTAGCGGGCTCCTACAATGAGCAGTTCTTC,CASSQEGYPGLAGSYNEQFF
TRBD2,TRBV5-1,.,TRBJ2-1,TGCGCCAGCAGCTCCTACAGCGGGGGGAACAATGAGCAGTTCTTC,CASSSYSGGNNEQFF
.,TRBV19,.,TRBJ2-1,TGTGCCAGTAGTACCCGTAGTTGGGCTATCTCCTACAATGAGCAGTTCTTC,CASSTRSWAISYNEQFF
.,TRBV19,.,TRBJ1-1,TGTGCCAGTAGGGACTGGAACACTGAAGCTTTCTTT,CASRDWNTEAFF
TRBD2,TRBV19,.,TRBJ2-7,TGTGCCAGTAGTATTCGGGAGGGCCCATACGAGCAGTACTTC,CASSIREGPYEQYF
.,TRBV10-1,.,TRBJ2-7,TGCGCCAGCAGCCCGAGCTACGAGCAGTACTTC,CASSPSYEQYF
TRBD1,TRBV5-4,.,TRBJ2-7,TGTGCCAGCAGCAGGGACAGGGTGGACTACGAGCAGTACTTC,CASSRDRVDYEQYF
TRBD1,TRBV29-1,.,TRBJ2-5,TGCAGCGTTCGGGCAGGGGGTATGAAGACCCAGTACTTC,CSVRAGGMKTQYF
.,TRBV5-8,few,TRBJ2-1,TGTGCCAGCAACCGACAGGAAGGGTATGAGCAGTTCTTC,CASNRQEGYEQFF
.,TRBV11-2,.,TRBJ1-1,TGTGCCAGCAGATCATACAGGGAAAAGATCACTGAAGCTTTCTTT,CASRSYREKITEAFF
.,TRBV5-6,.,TRBJ2-7,TGTGCCAGCAGCCCAGTTTCGGGACCCGACCGCTCCTACGAGCAGTACTTC,CASSPVSGPDRSYEQYF
TRBD1,TRBV2,.,TRBJ1-5,TGTGCCAGCAGGAAGGACAGGATTGACAATCAGCCCCAGCATTTT,CASRKDRIDNQPQHF
TRBD2,TRBV28,.,TRBJ2-1,TGTGCCAGCAGTTTATCTAGCGGGGGGGCGAATGAGCAGTTCTTC,CASSLSSGGANEQFF
TRBD2,TRBV7-2,.,TRBJ2-1,TGTGCCAGCAGCTCGGGACTAGCGGGAGGGGATAAGTTCTTC,CASSSGLAGGDKFF
.,TRBV18,.,TRBJ1-2,TGTGCCAGCTCCCCGAGGGTCGTCTGGGGCTACACCTTC,CASSPRVVWGYTF
.,TRBV4-3,.,TRBJ1-2,TGCGCCAGCAGCCAAAGTAGGGACACCCACTATGGCTACACCTTC,CASSQSRDTHYGYTF
.,TRBV19,.,TRBJ1-5,TGTGCCAGTAGTATGGGGAGCCCCGGGGCTAATCAGCCCCAGCATTTT,CASSMGSPGANQPQHF
.,TRBV5-1,.,TRBJ2-1,TGCGCCAGCAGACCCGCACCCGAGTTGGGAAGAAATGAGCAGTTCTTC,CASRPAPELGRNEQFF